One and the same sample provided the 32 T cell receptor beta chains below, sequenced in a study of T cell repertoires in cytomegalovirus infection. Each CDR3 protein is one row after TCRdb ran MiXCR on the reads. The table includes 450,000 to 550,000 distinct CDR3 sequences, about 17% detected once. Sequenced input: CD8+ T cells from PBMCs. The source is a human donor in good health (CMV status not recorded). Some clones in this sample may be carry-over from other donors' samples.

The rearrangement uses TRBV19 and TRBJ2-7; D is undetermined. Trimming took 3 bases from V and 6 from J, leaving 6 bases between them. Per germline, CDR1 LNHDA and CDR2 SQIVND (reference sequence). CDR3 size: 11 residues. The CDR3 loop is CASSMGFEQYF. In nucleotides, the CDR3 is TGTGCCAGTAGTATGGGCTTCGAGCAGTACTTC.

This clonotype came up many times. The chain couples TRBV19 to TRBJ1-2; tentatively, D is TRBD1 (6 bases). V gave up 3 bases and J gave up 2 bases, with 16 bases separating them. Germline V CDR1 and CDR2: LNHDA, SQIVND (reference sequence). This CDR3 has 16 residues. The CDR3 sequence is CASSIQGRPSNYGYTF. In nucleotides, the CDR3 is TGTGCCAGTAGTATTCAGGGGAGGCCCTCAAACTATGGCTACACCTTC.

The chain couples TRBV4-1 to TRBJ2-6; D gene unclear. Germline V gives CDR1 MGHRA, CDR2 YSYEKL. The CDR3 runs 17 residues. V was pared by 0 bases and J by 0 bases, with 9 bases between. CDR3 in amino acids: CASSQDPRPSGANVLTF. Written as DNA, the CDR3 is TGCGCCAGCAGCCAAGATCCCAGGCCCTCTGGGGCCAACGTCCTGACTTTC.

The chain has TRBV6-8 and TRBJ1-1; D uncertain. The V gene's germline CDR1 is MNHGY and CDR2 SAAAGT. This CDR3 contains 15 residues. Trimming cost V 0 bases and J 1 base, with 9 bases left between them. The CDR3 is CASSYSTGKNTEAFF. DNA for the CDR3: TGTGCCAGCAGTTACTCGACGGGAAAGAACACTGAAGCTTTCTTT.

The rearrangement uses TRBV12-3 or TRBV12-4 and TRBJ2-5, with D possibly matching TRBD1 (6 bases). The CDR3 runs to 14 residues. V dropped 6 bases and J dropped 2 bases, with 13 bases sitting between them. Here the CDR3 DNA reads TGTGCCAGCAGACCGGGACATGGACAAGAGACCCAGTACTTC. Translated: CASRPGHGQETQYF.

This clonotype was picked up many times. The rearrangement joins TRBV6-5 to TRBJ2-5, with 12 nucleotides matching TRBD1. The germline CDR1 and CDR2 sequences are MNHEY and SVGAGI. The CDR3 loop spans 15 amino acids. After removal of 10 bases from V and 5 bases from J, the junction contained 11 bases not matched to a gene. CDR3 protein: CATLLRDRGLETQYF. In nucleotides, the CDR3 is TGTGCCACTTTACTCCGGGACAGGGGGCTTGAGACCCAGTACTTC.

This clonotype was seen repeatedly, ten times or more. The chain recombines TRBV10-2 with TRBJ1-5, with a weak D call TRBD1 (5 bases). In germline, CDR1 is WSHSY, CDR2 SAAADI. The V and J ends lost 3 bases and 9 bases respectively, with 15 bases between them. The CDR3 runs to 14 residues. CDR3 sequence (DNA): TGCGCCAGCAGTGAAAGGGGTGACCCTCCGCCCCAGCATTTT. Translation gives CASSERGDPPPQHF.

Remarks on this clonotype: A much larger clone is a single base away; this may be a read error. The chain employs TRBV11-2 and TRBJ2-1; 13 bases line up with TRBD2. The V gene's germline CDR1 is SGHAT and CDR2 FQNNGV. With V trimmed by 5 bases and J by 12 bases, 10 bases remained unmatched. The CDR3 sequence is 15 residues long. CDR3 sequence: CASSPGLAGAAGQFF. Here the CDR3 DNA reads TGTGCCAGCAGCCCCGGACTAGCGGGAGCGGCTGGGCAGTTCTTC.

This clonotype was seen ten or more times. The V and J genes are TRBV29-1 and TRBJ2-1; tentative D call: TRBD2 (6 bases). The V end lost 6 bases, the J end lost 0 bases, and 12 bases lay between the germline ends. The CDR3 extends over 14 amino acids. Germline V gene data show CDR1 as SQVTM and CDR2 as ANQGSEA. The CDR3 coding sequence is TGCAGCGTCTTGGGACTCAGCTCCTACAATGAGCAGTTCTTC. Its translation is CSVLGLSSYNEQFF.

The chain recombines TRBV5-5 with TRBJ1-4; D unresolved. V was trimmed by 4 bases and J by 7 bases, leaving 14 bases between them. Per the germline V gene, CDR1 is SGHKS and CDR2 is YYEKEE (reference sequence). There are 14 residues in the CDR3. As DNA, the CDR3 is TGTGCCAGCAGCCTACTCTCGACCCTTGAAAAACTGTTTTTT. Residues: CASSLLSTLEKLFF. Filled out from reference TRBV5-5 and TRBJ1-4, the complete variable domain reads DAGVTQSPTHLIKTRGQQVTLRCSPISGHKSVSWYQQVLGQGPQFIFQYYEKEERGRGNFPDRFSARQFPNYSSELNVNALLLGDSALYLCASSLLSTLEKLFFGSGTQLSVL.

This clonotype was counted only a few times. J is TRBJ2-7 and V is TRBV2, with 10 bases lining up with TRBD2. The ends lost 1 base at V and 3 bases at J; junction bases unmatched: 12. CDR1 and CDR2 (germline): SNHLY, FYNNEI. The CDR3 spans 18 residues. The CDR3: CASSEGPSGSGLYYEQYF. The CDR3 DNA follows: TGTGCCAGCAGTGAAGGCCCTAGCGGGAGCGGTTTGTACTACGAGCAGTACTTC.

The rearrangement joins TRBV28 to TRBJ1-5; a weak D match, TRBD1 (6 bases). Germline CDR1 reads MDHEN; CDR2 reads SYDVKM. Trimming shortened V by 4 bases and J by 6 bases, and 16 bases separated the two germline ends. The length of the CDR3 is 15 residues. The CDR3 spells CASSSKVGGVQPQHF. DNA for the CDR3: TGTGCCAGCAGTTCCAAAGTGGGGGGCGTTCAGCCCCAGCATTTT.

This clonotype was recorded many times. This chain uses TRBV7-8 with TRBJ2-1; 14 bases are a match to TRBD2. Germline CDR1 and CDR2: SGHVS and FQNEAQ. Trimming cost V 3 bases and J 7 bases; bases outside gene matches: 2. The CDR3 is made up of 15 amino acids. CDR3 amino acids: CASSFGTSGSNEQFF. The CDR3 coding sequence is TGTGCCAGCAGCTTTGGGACTAGCGGGAGTAATGAGCAGTTCTTC.

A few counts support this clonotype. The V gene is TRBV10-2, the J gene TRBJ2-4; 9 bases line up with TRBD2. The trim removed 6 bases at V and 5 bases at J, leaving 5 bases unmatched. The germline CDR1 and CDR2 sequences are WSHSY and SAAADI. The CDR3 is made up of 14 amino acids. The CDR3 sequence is CASRVAGAENIQYF. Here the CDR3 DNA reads TGCGCCAGCAGGGTAGCGGGAGCAGAAAACATTCAGTACTTC.

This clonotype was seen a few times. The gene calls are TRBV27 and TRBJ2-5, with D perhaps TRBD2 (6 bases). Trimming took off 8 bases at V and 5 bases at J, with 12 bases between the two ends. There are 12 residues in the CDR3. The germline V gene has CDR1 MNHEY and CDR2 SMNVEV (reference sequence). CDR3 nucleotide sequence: TGTGCCAGCGGATGGGGGGACGAGACCCAGTACTTC. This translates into CASGWGDETQYF.

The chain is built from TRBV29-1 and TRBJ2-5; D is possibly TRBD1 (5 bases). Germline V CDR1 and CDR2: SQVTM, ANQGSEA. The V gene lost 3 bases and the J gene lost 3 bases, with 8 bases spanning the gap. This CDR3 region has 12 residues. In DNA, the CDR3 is TGCAGCGTTGAGCTCAGGGAAGAGACCCAGTACTTC. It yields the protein CSVELREETQYF. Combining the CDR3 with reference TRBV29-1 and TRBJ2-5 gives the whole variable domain SAVISQKPSRDICQRGTSLTIQCQVDSQVTMMFWYRQQPGQSLTLIATANQGSEATYESGFVIDKFPISRPNLTFSTLTVSNMSPEDSSIYLCSVELREETQYFGPGTRLLVL.

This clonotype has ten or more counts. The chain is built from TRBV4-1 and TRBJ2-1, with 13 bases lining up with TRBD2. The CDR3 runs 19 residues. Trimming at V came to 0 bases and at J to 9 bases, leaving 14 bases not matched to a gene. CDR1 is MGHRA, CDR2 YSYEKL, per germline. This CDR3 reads CASSQDRGTSGEGRGEQFF. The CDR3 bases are TGCGCCAGCAGCCAAGATCGCGGGACTAGCGGGGAGGGCCGGGGTGAGCAGTTCTTC.

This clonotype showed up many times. CDR3 in DNA: TGTGCCAGCGGGGAAGACTCCTCTGTACAAGAGACCCAGTACTTC. Its protein is CASGEDSSVQETQYF. The genes are TRBV7-9 and TRBJ2-5; D ambiguous. Germline CDR1 and CDR2: SEHNR and FQNEAQ (reference sequence). The CDR3 extends over 15 amino acids. The V end lost 8 bases, the J end lost 2 bases, and 18 bases lay between the germline ends.

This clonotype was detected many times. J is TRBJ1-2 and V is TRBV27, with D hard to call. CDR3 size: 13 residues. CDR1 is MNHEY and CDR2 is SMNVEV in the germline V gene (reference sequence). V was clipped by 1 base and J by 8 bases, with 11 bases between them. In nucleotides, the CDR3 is TGTGCCAGCAGTTTATACCCAGGCAGAGGCTACACCTTC. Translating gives CASSLYPGRGYTF.

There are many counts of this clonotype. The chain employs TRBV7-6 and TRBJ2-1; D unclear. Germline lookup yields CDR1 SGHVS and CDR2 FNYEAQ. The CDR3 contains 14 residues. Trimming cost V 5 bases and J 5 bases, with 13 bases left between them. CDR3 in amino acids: CASSELSGHNEQFF. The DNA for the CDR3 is TGTGCCAGCAGCGAACTCTCAGGTCACAATGAGCAGTTCTTC.

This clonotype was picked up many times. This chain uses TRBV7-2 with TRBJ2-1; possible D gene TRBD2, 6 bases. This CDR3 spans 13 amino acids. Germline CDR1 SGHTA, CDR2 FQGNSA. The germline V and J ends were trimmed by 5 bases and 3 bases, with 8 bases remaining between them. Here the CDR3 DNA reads TGTGCCAGCAGCACGGGACTCTACAATGAGCAGTTCTTC. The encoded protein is CASSTGLYNEQFF.

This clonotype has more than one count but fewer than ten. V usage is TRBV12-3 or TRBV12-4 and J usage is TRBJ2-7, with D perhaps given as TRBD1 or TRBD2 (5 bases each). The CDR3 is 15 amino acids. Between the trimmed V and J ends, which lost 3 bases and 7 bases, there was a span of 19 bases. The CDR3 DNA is TGTGCCAGCAGTTTTTCCGGGGCAATCCTACGAGAGCAGTACTTC. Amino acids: CASSFSGAILREQYF.

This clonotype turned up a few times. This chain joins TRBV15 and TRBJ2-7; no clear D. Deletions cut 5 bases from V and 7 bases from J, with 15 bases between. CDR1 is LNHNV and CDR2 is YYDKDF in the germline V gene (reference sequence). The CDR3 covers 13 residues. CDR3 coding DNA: TGTGCCACCAGCCCCTTGGACCCGAAGGAGCAGTACTTC. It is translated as CATSPLDPKEQYF.

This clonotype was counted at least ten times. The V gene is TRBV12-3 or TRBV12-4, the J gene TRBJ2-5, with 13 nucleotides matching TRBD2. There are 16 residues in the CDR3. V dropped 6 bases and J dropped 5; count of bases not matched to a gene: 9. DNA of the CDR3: TGTGCCAGCAGAGAAGGACTAGCGGGAGCCGGGGAGACCCAGTACTTC. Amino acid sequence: CASREGLAGAGETQYF.

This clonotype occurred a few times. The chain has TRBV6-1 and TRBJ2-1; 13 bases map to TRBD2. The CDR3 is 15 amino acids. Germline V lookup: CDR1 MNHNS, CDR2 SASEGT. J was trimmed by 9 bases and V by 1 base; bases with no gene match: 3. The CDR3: CASSEDGTSGVEQFF. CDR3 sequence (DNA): TGTGCCAGCAGTGAAGATGGGACTAGCGGGGTTGAGCAGTTCTTC.

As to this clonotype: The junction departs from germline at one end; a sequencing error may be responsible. The CDR3 nucleotides read TGTGTCAGTAGCAACAGACCCATGGCCGGGGAGCTGTTTTTT. This sequence encodes CVSSNRPMAGELFF. V usage is TRBV19 and J usage is TRBJ2-2; no clear D gene. The CDR3 is 14 amino acids. The germline gives CDR1 LNHDA, CDR2 SQIVND (reference sequence). The full variable domain, rest sourced from reference TRBV19 and TRBJ2-2, is DGGITQSPKYLFRKEGQNVTLSCEQNLNHDAMYWYRQDPGQGLRLIYYSQIVNDFQKGDIAEGYSVSREKKESFPLTVTSAQKNPTAFYLCVSSNRPMAGELFFGEGSRLTVL.

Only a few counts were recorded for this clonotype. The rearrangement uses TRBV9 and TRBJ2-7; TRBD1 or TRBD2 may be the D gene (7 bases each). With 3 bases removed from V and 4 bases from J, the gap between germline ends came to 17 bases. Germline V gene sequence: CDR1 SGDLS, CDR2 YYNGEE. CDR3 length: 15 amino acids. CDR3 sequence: CASSGQGGTRYEQYF. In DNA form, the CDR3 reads TGTGCCAGCAGCGGACAGGGAGGGACCCGGTACGAGCAGTACTTC.

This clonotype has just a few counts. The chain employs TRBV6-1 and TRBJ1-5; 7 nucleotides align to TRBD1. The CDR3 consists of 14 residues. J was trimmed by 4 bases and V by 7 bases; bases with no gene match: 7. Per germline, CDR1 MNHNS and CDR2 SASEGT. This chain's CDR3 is CASTTGEGNQPQHF. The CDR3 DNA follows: TGTGCCAGCACCACAGGGGAAGGAAATCAGCCCCAGCATTTT.

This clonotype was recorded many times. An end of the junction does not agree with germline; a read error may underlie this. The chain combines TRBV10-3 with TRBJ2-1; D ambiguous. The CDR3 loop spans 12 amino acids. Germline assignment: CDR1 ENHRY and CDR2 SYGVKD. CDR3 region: CAISESNNEQFF. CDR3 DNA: TGTGCCATCAGCGAGTCCAACAATGAGCAGTTCTTC.

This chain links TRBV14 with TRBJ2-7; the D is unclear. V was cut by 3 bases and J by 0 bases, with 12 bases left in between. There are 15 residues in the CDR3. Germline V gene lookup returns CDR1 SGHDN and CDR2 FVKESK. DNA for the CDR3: TGTGCCAGCAGCCATTCTGGCGGCCTCTCCTACGAGCAGTACTTC. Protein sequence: CASSHSGGLSYEQYF. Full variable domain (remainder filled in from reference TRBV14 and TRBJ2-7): EAGVTQFPSHSVIEKGQTVTLRCDPISGHDNLYWYRRVMGKEIKFLLHFVKESKQDESGMPNNRFLAERTGGTYSTLKVQPAELEDSGVYFCASSHSGGLSYEQYFGPGTRLTVT.

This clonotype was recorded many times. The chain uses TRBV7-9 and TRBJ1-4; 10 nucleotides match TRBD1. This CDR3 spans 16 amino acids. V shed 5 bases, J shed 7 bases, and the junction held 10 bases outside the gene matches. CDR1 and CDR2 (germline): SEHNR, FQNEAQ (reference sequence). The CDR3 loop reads CASSTGTGVVGEKLFF. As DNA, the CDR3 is TGTGCCAGCAGCACCGGGACAGGGGTGGTTGGTGAAAAACTGTTTTTT.

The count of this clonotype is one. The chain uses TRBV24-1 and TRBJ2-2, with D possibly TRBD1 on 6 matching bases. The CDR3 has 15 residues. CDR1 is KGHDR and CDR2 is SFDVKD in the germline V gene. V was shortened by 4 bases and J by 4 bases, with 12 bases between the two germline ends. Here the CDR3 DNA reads TGTGCCACCAGTGACCCCGACAGGCTCACCGGGGAGCTGTTTTTT. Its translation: CATSDPDRLTGELFF.